The rows below give T cell receptor beta chains drawn from one sample of a study of shared clonotypes between healthy human individuals. Profiling relied on immunoSEQ multiplex PCR, and the TCRdb table lists in-frame clones only, not all of them. The sample holds approximately 2,000,000 clones, just under 95% seen once. Sequences were obtained from naive CD8+ T cells from PBMCs. These TCRs come from a man between 18 and 29 years old in good health. Some clones in this sample may be carry-over from other donors' samples. CDR3s include the opening cysteine and the closing phenylalanine or tryptophan. Each record gives: J gene, D gene, clone size, V gene, CDR3 DNA, CDR3 protein. The D gene is left open where the match is weak. Clone size appears in some rows only: once, few, many, or a class for an expanded clone.

>TRBJ2-7|.|.|TRBV27
TGTGCCAGCAGTTTATTCAGGGGGGCGGGCGAGCAGTACTTC
CASSLFRGAGEQYF
>TRBJ1-3|.|.|TRBV9
TGTGCCAGCAGCGTACGGGGCTCTGGAAACACCATATATTTT
CASSVRGSGNTIYF
>TRBJ2-7|.|.|TRBV7-6
TGTGCCAGCAGCTTGGGCCTGGGGGGTGCCTACGAGCAGTACTTC
CASSLGLGGAYEQYF
>TRBJ2-3|TRBD2|.|TRBV9
TGTGCCAGCAGCGCGAAGAGAGGACTAGTCACAGATACGCAGTATTTT
CASSAKRGLVTDTQYF
>TRBJ2-1|TRBD2|.|TRBV10-3
TGTGCCATCAGTGATCCGGGACTAGGGAATGAGCAGTTCTTC
CAISDPGLGNEQFF
>TRBJ1-1|.|.|TRBV28
TGTGCCAGCAGTTTAACGGTTGACACTGAAGCTTTCTTT
CASSLTVDTEAFF
>TRBJ2-1|TRBD2|.|TRBV7-8
TGTGCCAGCAGCTACGGACTAGCGGGACTCTCCTACAATGAGCAGTTCTTC
CASSYGLAGLSYNEQFF
>TRBJ2-7|TRBD2|once|TRBV28
TGTGCCAGCCGGGACACCACGGGGGGGTACTCCTACGAGCAGTACTTC
CASRDTTGGYSYEQYF
>TRBJ1-2|.|.|TRBV6-6
TGTGCCAGCAGTCCACCGACAGTATATGGCTACACCTTC
CASSPPTVYGYTF
>TRBJ1-5|.|.|TRBV5-1
TGCGCCAGCAGCTTGGCCGTATCGACAGTAAAAAATCAGCCCCAGCATTTT
CASSLAVSTVKNQPQHF
>TRBJ2-5|TRBD2|.|TRBV7-9
TGTGCCAGCAGCCCCGGACTAGCGGGAGTGGAGGAGACCCAGTACTTC
CASSPGLAGVEETQYF
>TRBJ2-3|TRBD1|.|TRBV5-1
TGCGCCAGCAGCATAAGGGGACAGGGGGCAACAGATACGCAGTATTTT
CASSIRGQGATDTQYF
>TRBJ2-2|.|.|TRBV7-8
TGTGCCAGCAGTCCCCGAGGAAGCGGTAACACCGGGGAGCTGTTTTTT
CASSPRGSGNTGELFF
>TRBJ1-6|.|.|TRBV7-9
TGTGCCTCCAGCTCCTATAATTCACCCCTCCACTTT
CASSSYNSPLHF
>TRBJ2-1|.|.|TRBV7-6
TGTGCCAGCAGCATCCGGGACTTGCGCAATGAGCAGTTCTTC
CASSIRDLRNEQFF
>TRBJ2-5|.|.|TRBV5-1
TGCGCCAGCAGCTTTGATCTTGGCCTGCCTATTCAAGAGACCCAGTACTTC
CASSFDLGLPIQETQYF
>TRBJ2-7|.|.|TRBV21-1
TGTGCCAGCAGCAAAGTTGCAGGGTCCTCCTACGAGCAGTACTTC
CASSKVAGSSYEQYF
>TRBJ2-3|.|.|TRBV27
TGTGCCAGCAGTTTGGCCCCCCAGGGGGATACGCAGTATTTT
CASSLAPQGDTQYF
>TRBJ1-2|.|.|TRBV15
TGTGCCACCAGCAGAGACTCTCGAGAGACCTTC
CATSRDSRETF
>TRBJ2-2|.|few|TRBV2
TGTGCCAGCAGTGAACTAGCGTACACCGGGGAGCTGTTTTTT
CASSELAYTGELFF
>TRBJ1-1|.|.|TRBV6-1
TGTGCCAGCAGTCCGAGGATGGAGAGTGAAGCTTTCTTT
CASSPRMESEAFF
>TRBJ2-1|TRBD2|.|TRBV27
TGTGCCAGCAGTTTTGGGAGGGGTGTGGACAATGAGCAGTTCTTC
CASSFGRGVDNEQFF
>TRBJ1-5|.|.|TRBV28
TGTGCCAGCAGTTTTTACAGTAACAATCAGCCCCAGCATTTT
CASSFYSNNQPQHF
>TRBJ1-4|TRBD1|.|TRBV27
TGTGCCAGCAGTGCCAGGGGGCATCGGGAAAAACTGTTTTTT
CASSARGHREKLFF
>TRBJ2-7|.|.|TRBV23-1
TGCGCCAGCAGTCATTCCGGGTCCGAAGGAGGCGAGCAGTACTTC
CASSHSGSEGGEQYF